The 8 T cell receptor beta chains below come from one sample, sequenced in a study of vaccination effects on CD4 cells after COVID-19. No antigens are known for them. The table came from immunoSEQ multiplex PCR; TCRdb's copy has only in-frame clones and leaves some out. The table includes 55,000 to 90,000 clones, about 69% detected once. After expansion with viral peptide pools in the ViraFEST assay, antigen-specific CD4+ T cells were sequenced. Between days 9 and 11 of culture, CD4+ T cells were separated out. The person's infection with SARS-CoV-2, confirmed by PCR, took place between March and December 2020. This specimen consisted of CD4+ T cells from PBMCs cultured with HIV peptides, obtained before COVID-19 vaccination. The sample's subset: HIV-1 Nef peptide pool negative control/reference culture. These receptors were obtained from a human donor who had a prior SARS-CoV-2 infection.

J is TRBJ1-4 and V is TRBV12-3 or TRBV12-4; possibly TRBD1 for D (6 bases). This CDR3 has 13 amino acids. Between the trimmed V and J ends, which lost 2 bases and 8 bases, there was a span of 9 bases. CDR3 amino acids: CASSLFGTEKLFF. CDR3 bases: TGTGCCAGCAGTTTATTTGGGACAGAAAAACTGTTTTTT.

In regard to this clone: The junction and the germline gene differ at one end; a read error may be behind it. CDR3: CASSLEFRGQETQYF. The CDR3 DNA follows: TGTGCTAGCAGCTTAGAATTCCGGGGCCAAGAGACCCAGTACTTC. V usage is TRBV7-7 and J usage is TRBJ2-5, with D perhaps TRBD2 (5 bases). The length of the CDR3 is 15 residues. The germline V gene encodes CDR1 SSHAT and CDR2 FNYEAQ (reference sequence). Combining the CDR3 with reference TRBV7-7 and TRBJ2-5 gives the whole variable domain GAGVSQSPRYKVTKRGQDVTLRCDPISSHATLYWYQQALGQGPEFLTYFNYEAQPDKSGLPSDRFSAERPEGSISTLTIQRTEQRDSAMYRCASSLEFRGQETQYFGPGTRLLVL.

The chain links TRBV10-3 to TRBJ2-3, with TRBD2 matching 9 bases. The CDR3 is 16 amino acids. Germline CDR1 and CDR2: ENHRY and SYGVKD. V was pared by 2 bases and J by 2 bases, with 5 bases of the junction left unmatched. This CDR3 reads CAISEAKRGDTDTQYF. DNA of the CDR3: TGTGCCATCAGTGAGGCCAAGCGGGGGGACACAGATACGCAGTATTTT.

This chain links TRBV5-1 with TRBJ2-2; the D is unclear. The length of the CDR3 is 14 residues. Germline V gene sequence: CDR1 SGHRS, CDR2 YFSETQ. V shed 1 base and J shed 5 bases, with 9 bases lying between them. The CDR3 is CASSLIGLTGELFF. CDR3 in DNA: TGCGCCAGCAGCTTGATAGGGTTAACCGGGGAGCTGTTTTTT.

The chain employs TRBV14 and TRBJ1-5; the D gene is possibly TRBD1 (5 bases). Trimming stripped 5 bases from V and 10 bases from J, with 15 bases between. The length of the CDR3 is 13 residues. The germline V gene encodes CDR1 SGHDN and CDR2 FVKESK. CDR3 protein: CASSKVLGGPQHF. Here the CDR3 DNA reads TGTGCCAGCAGCAAAGTCTTGGGGGGACCCCAGCATTTT. The complete variable domain, with remaining parts taken from reference TRBV14 and TRBJ1-5, reads EAGVTQFPSHSVIEKGQTVTLRCDPISGHDNLYWYRRVMGKEIKFLLHFVKESKQDESGMPNNRFLAERTGGTYSTLKVQPAELEDSGVYFCASSKVLGGPQHFGDGTRLSIL.

The V gene is TRBV7-9, the J gene TRBJ2-5; TRBD1 agrees at 11 bases. CDR1 and CDR2 from the germline V gene are SEHNR and FQNEAQ (reference sequence). The junction had 6 bases not matched to a gene; V was cut back by 7 bases and J by 5 bases. The CDR3 consists of 14 residues. The CDR3 sequence is CASTRTGGYETQYF. CDR3 nucleotide sequence: TGTGCCAGCACGAGGACAGGGGGCTATGAGACCCAGTACTTC. Looking up the rest from reference TRBV7-9 and TRBJ2-5 gives the full variable domain: DTGVSQNPRHKITKRGQNVTFRCDPISEHNRLYWYRQTLGQGPEFLTYFQNEAQLEKSRLLSDRFSAERPKGSFSTLEIQRTEQGDSAMYLCASTRTGGYETQYFGPGTRLLVL.

On this clone itself: The same CDR3 arises from other DNA sequences in this sample as well. This sequence joins TRBV7-9 and TRBJ2-3; no firm D call. The length of the CDR3 is 11 residues. Germline V gene sequence: CDR1 SEHNR, CDR2 FQNEAQ (reference sequence). The ends were cut back, 3 bases at V and 5 bases at J, with 3 bases in the middle. In nucleotides, the CDR3 is TGTGCCAGCAGCTTTAAAGATACGCAGTATTTT. Its protein product is CASSFKDTQYF.

V gene TRBV9 combines with J gene TRBJ2-1; 10 bases line up with TRBD2. Germline lookup yields CDR1 SGDLS and CDR2 YYNGEE. The CDR3 consists of 15 residues. V lost 3 bases, J lost 3 bases, and 3 bases stayed unmatched. CDR3 coding DNA: TGTGCCAGCAGCGCAAGCGGGGGGGACTACAATGAGCAGTTCTTC. Translating it yields CASSASGGDYNEQFF.